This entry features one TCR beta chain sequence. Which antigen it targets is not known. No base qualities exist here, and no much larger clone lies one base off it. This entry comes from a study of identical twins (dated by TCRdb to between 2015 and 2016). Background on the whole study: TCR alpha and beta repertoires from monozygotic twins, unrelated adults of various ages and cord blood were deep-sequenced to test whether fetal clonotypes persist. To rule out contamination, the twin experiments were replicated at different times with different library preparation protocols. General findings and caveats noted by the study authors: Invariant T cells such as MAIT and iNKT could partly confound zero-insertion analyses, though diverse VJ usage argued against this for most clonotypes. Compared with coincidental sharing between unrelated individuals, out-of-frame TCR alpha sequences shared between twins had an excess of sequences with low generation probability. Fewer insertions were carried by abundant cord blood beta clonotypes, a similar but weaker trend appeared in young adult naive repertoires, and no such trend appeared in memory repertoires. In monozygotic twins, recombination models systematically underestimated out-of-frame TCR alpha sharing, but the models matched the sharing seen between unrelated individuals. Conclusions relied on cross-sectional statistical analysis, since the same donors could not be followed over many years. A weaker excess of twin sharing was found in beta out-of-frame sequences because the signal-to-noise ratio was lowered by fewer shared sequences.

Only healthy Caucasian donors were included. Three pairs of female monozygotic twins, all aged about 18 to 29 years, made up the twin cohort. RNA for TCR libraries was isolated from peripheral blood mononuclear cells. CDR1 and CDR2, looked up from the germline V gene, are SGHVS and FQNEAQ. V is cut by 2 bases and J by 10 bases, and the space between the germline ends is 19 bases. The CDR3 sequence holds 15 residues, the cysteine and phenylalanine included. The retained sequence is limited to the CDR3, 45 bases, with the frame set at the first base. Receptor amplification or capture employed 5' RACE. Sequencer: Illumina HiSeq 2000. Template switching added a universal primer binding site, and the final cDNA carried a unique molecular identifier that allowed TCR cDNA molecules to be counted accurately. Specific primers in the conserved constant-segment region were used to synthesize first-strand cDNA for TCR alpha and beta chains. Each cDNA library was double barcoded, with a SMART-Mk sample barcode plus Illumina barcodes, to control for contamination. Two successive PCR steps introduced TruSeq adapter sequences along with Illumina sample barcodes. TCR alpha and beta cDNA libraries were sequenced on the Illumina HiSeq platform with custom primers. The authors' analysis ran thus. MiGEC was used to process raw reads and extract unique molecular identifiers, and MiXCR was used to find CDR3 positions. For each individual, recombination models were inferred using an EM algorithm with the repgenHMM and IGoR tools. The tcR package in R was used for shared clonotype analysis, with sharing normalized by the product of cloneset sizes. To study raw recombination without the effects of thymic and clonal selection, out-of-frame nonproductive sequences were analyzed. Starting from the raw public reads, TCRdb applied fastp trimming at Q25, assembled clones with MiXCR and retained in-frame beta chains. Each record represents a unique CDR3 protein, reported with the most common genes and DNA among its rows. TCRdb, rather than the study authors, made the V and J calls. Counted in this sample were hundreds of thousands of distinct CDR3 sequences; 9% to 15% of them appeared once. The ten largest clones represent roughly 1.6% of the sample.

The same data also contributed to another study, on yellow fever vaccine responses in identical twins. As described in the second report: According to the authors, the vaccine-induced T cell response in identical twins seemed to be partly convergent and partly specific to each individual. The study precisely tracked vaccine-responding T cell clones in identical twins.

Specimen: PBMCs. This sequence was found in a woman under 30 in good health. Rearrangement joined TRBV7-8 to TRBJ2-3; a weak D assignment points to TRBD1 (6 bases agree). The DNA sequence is TGTGCCAGCAGCTTAAACCCGGACAGCTCAGGGGCGCAGTATTTT. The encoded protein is CASSLNPDSSGAQYF.